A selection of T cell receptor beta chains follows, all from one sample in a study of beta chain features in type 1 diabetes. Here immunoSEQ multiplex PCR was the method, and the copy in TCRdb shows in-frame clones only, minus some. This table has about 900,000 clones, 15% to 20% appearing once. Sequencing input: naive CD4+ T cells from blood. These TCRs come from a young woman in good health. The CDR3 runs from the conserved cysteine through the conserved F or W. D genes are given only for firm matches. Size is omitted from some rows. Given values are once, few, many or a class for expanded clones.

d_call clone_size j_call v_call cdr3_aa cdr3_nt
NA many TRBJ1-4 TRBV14 CASSHWNEKLFF TGTGCCAGCAGCCACTGGAACGAAAAACTGTTTTTT
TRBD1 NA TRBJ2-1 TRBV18 CASSPLPQGAPFF TGTGCCAGCTCACCACTCCCGCAGGGGGCCCCGTTCTTC
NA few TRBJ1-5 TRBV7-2 CASSFRDRSNQPQHF TGTGCCAGCAGCTTCCGGGATCGGAGCAATCAGCCCCAGCATTTT
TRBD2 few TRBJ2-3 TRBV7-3 CASSLLAGEDTQYF TGTGCCAGCAGCCTACTAGCGGGAGAAGATACGCAGTATTTT
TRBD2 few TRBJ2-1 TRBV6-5 CASSYGRGYNEQFF TGTGCCAGCAGTTACGGGAGGGGTTACAATGAGCAGTTCTTC
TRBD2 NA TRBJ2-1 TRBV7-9 CASSFRGLAGFNEQFF TGTGCCAGCAGCTTTAGAGGACTAGCGGGTTTCAATGAGCAGTTCTTC
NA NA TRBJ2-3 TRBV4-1 CASSQDGRLGRTDTQYF TGCGCCAGCAGCCAAGATGGGCGCCTGGGGCGCACAGATACGCAGTATTTT
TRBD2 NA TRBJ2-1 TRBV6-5 CASSWGLAGSGEQFF TGTGCCAGCAGTTGGGGACTAGCGGGGTCGGGGGAGCAGTTCTTC
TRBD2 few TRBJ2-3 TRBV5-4 CASSLKAASGSLGTDTQYF TGTGCCAGCAGCTTGAAGGCGGCTAGCGGGAGTTTAGGCACAGATACGCAGTATTTT
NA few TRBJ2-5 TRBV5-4 CASSPTTDQETQYF TGTGCCAGCAGCCCAACGACTGACCAAGAGACCCAGTACTTC
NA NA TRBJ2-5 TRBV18 CASSFQETQYF TGTGCCAGCTCTTTTCAAGAGACCCAGTACTTC
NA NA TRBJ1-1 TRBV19 CASSISAAIMNTEAFF TGTGCCAGTAGTATATCGGCAGCTATTATGAACACTGAAGCTTTCTTT
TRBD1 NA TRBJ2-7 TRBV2 CASSRDRGAYEQYF TGTGCCAGCAGCCGAGACAGGGGCGCGTACGAGCAGTACTTC
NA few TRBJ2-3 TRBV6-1 CASSEASPLEDTQYF TGTGCCAGCAGTGAAGCTTCCCCACTAGAAGATACGCAGTATTTT
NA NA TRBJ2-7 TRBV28 CASSKTGGLYEQYF TGTGCCAGCAGTAAGACTGGAGGGCTCTACGAGCAGTACTTC
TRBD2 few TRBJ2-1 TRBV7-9 CASSLGLAGAYNEQFF TGTGCCAGCAGCTTAGGGCTAGCGGGCGCCTACAATGAGCAGTTCTTC
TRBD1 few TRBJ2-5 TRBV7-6 CASSFPPGQRGVETQYF TGTGCCAGCAGCTTCCCACCGGGACAGAGGGGAGTAGAGACCCAGTACTTC
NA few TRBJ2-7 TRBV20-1 CSASNSYEQYF TGCAGTGCTAGTAACTCCTACGAGCAGTACTTC
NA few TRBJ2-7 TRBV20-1 CSAPQGYEQYF TGCAGTGCCCCACAGGGCTACGAGCAGTACTTC
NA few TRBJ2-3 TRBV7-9 CASSRALDTQYF TGTGCCAGCAGCCGCGCTTTGGATACGCAGTATTTT
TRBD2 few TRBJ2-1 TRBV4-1 CASSQGGLAPSSYNEQFF TGCGCCAGCAGCCAGGGGGGACTAGCGCCGAGCTCCTACAATGAGCAGTTCTTC
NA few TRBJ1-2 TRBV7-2 CASSSRRYGYTF TGTGCCAGCAGCTCCCGCCGATATGGCTACACCTTC
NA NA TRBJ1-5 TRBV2 CASRTDSNQPQHF TGTGCCAGCAGAACGGACAGCAATCAGCCCCAGCATTTT
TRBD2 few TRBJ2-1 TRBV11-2 CASSSRLAPRPNEQFF TGTGCCAGCAGCTCTCGACTAGCTCCTCGTCCCAATGAGCAGTTCTTC
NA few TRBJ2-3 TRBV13 CASSLEGFSGTDTQYF TGTGCCAGCAGCTTAGAAGGTTTCAGCGGGACAGATACGCAGTATTTT
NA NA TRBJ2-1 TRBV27 CASSLSPPGVDAYNEQFF TGTGCCAGCAGTTTATCCCCACCGGGGGTAGATGCTTACAATGAGCAGTTCTTC
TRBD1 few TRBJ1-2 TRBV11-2 CASSGIRTGPYYGYTF TGTGCCAGCAGCGGAATCAGGACAGGACCTTACTATGGCTACACCTTC
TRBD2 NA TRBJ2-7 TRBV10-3 CAISEGTRGSYEQYF TGTGCCATCAGTGAGGGGACTAGGGGCTCCTACGAGCAGTACTTC
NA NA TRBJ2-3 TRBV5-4 CASSLGQLRDTQYF TGTGCCAGCAGCTTGGGACAGCTGAGGGATACGCAGTATTTT
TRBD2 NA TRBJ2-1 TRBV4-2 CASSQDWLAGYNEQFF TGTGCCAGCAGCCAAGATTGGCTAGCGGGGTACAATGAGCAGTTCTTC
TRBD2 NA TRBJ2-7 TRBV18 CASSQTSGRMFSWEQYF TGTGCCAGCTCCCAGACTAGCGGGAGAATGTTTTCGTGGGAGCAGTACTTC
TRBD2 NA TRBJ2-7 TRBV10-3 CATGLREAAYEQYF TGTGCCACCGGGCTGCGGGAGGCGGCATACGAGCAGTACTTC
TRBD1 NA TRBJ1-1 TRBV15 CATSRGTRGKGTEAFF TGTGCCACCAGCAGGGGAACCAGGGGGAAAGGCACTGAAGCTTTCTTT
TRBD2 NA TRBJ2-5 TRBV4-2 CASSQSGGANIQETQYF TGTGCCAGCAGCCAAAGCGGGGGGGCGAATATCCAAGAGACCCAGTACTTC
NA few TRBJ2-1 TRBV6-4 CASSDSGQSNEQFF TGTGCCAGCAGTGACTCCGGGCAGAGCAATGAGCAGTTCTTC
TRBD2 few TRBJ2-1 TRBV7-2 CASSPSGRSFNEQFF TGTGCCAGCAGCCCTAGCGGGAGAAGTTTCAATGAGCAGTTCTTC
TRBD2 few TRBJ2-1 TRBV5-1 CASSSVNGAGGINNEQFF TGCGCCAGCAGCTCTGTTAATGGAGCGGGAGGTATTAACAATGAGCAGTTCTTC
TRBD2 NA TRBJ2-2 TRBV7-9 CASSPRLATGELFF TGTGCCAGCAGCCCCAGACTAGCGACCGGGGAGCTGTTTTTT
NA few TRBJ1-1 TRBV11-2 CASSTDSHAAFF TGTGCCAGCAGCACAGACAGCCACGCAGCTTTCTTT
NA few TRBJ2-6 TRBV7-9 CASSPGYSGANVLTF TGTGCCAGCAGCCCTGGTTACTCTGGGGCCAACGTCCTGACTTTC
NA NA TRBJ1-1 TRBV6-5 CASSYRQVVNTEAFF TGTGCCAGCAGTTATAGACAGGTGGTGAACACTGAAGCTTTCTTT
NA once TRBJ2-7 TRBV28 CASGDAQSYSYEQYF TGTGCCAGCGGGGATGCACAAAGTTACTCCTACGAGCAGTACTTC
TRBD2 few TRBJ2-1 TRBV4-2 CASSFHSLAGGPNEQFF TGTGCCAGCAGCTTTCATTCCCTAGCGGGAGGGCCGAATGAGCAGTTCTTC
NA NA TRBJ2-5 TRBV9 CASSSRGAETQYF TGTGCCAGCAGCAGCAGAGGGGCAGAGACCCAGTACTTC
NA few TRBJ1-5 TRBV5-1 CASSFQDSNQPQHF TGCGCCAGCAGCTTCCAGGACAGCAATCAGCCCCAGCATTTT
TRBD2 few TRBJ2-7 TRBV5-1 CASSLLGGKYEQYF TGCGCCAGCAGCTTGTTGGGGGGGAAATACGAGCAGTACTTC
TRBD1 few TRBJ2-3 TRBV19 CASRQGATDTQYF TGTGCCAGTAGACAGGGGGCAACAGATACGCAGTATTTT
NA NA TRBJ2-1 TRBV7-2 CASSRRWESNNEQFF TGTGCCAGCAGCCGGCGTTGGGAGTCCAACAATGAGCAGTTCTTC
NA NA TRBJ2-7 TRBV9 CASSVESIPRQYEQYF TGTGCCAGCAGCGTAGAGTCAATTCCCCGGCAGTACGAGCAGTACTTC